Listed below are T cell receptor beta chains from one sample, sequenced in a study of blood T cell repertoires in COVID-19. Sequencing was performed with immunoSEQ multiplex PCR; in TCRdb, only in-frame clones are kept and a portion is missing. The data show 250,000 to 300,000 clones, less than 90% seen once. The sequencing input was peripheral blood. These receptors all come from a man in his fifties or sixties who had recovered from COVID-19. The CDR3 runs from the conserved cysteine through the conserved F or W. A D gene is named only where the DNA matches it firmly. Size is omitted from some rows. Given values are once, few, many or a class for expanded clones.

d_call j_call clone_size v_call cdr3_nt cdr3_aa
NA TRBJ1-1 NA TRBV19 TGTGCCAGTAGTATAGCCCTCGACACTGAAGCTTTCTTT CASSIALDTEAFF
TRBD2 TRBJ2-7 few TRBV4-2 TGTGCCAGCAGCCAAGGCCAAGGCGGACTAGCGGGGATATCCTACGAGCAGTACTTC CASSQGQGGLAGISYEQYF
NA TRBJ2-2 NA TRBV24-1 TGTGCCACCAGTGAGGGGGGCACCGGGGAGCTGTTTTTT CATSEGGTGELFF
TRBD2 TRBJ2-2 NA TRBV19 TGTGCCAGTAGTGGGTCGGGCCTAGCGGGGCGGGCCGGGGAGCTGTTTTTT CASSGSGLAGRAGELFF
NA TRBJ1-4 few TRBV5-1 TGCGCCAGCAGCCGAGGGGGTATGGCAACTAATGAAAAACTGTTTTTT CASSRGGMATNEKLFF
TRBD2 TRBJ2-7 NA TRBV3-1/TRBV3-2 TGTGCCAGCAGCCGGTTCGGCGGGAGGCCCTACGAGCAGTACTTC CASSRFGGRPYEQYF
NA TRBJ1-3 once TRBV11-2 TGTGCCAGCAGTATACAGGATTATCACTCTGGAAACACCATATATTTT CASSIQDYHSGNTIYF
NA TRBJ2-1 NA TRBV4-1 TGCGCCAGCAGCGCACCCGGGACAAGTGCATACAATGAGCAGTTCTTC CASSAPGTSAYNEQFF
NA TRBJ2-5 NA TRBV6-6 TGTGCCAGCAGCCAGGGGACCCCGGAGACCCAGTACTTC CASSQGTPETQYF
NA TRBJ2-6 NA TRBV4-1 TGCGCCAGCAGCCAAGTGGCGGGCGCCTCTGGGGCCAACGTCCTGACTTTC CASSQVAGASGANVLTF
NA TRBJ1-2 NA TRBV11-2 TGTGCCAGCAGCTTAGGGCGGGGTGGGGGCTACACCTTC CASSLGRGGGYTF
TRBD2 TRBJ2-1 NA TRBV7-6 TGTGCCAGCAGCTTAGTTCCGGGGGGTCTCCATGAGCAGTTCTTC CASSLVPGGLHEQFF
TRBD2 TRBJ2-3 NA TRBV4-1 TGCGCCAGCAGCCAGGCTAGCGGCAGACCTAGCACAGATACGCAGTATTTT CASSQASGRPSTDTQYF
NA TRBJ1-2 NA TRBV27 TGTGCCAGCAGTTCTAGGATTCGGTTTAACTATGGCTACACCTTC CASSSRIRFNYGYTF
NA TRBJ1-3 once TRBV9 TGTGCCAGCAGCGGGCTCGGGGGCTCTGGAAACACCATATATTTT CASSGLGGSGNTIYF
NA TRBJ2-3 NA TRBV15 TGTGCCACCCAAGGAGCAGAGAGCACAGATACGCAGTATTTT CATQGAESTDTQYF
NA TRBJ1-1 NA TRBV5-6 TGTGCCAGCAGCTTGGTGGCCGCCCTGGGCTTGAACACTGAAGCTTTCTTT CASSLVAALGLNTEAFF
NA TRBJ2-6 NA TRBV5-1 TGCGCCAGCGAGCCCGGACAGCTTTCAAGGGGCTCTGGGGCCAACGTCCTGACTTTC CASEPGQLSRGSGANVLTF
TRBD1 TRBJ1-4 NA TRBV18 TGTGCCAGCTCACTGCTGGGACAGGGAAATGAAAAACTGTTTTTT CASSLLGQGNEKLFF
NA TRBJ1-2 NA TRBV7-8 TGTGCCAGCAGCCCTCAGGGATTTAAAGGCGGCTACACCTTC CASSPQGFKGGYTF
TRBD1 TRBJ1-1 NA TRBV28 TGTGTGGCCGGGACAGGGTTCTCTGAAGCTTTCTTT CVAGTGFSEAFF
TRBD1 TRBJ1-2 NA TRBV6-4 TGTGCCAGCAGGCCGGGACAGGGGGGCTATGGCTACACCTTC CASRPGQGGYGYTF
TRBD1 TRBJ2-1 once TRBV4-2 TGTGCCAGCAGCCAGGGACAGGGGAACGAGCAGTTCTTC CASSQGQGNEQFF
TRBD1 TRBJ1-1 NA TRBV19 TGTGCCAGTACCCAGAGACAGGGCAGGAAAGCTTTCTTT CASTQRQGRKAFF
TRBD1 TRBJ1-4 NA TRBV5-1 TGCGCCAGCAGCTTGGGGCCCGGGACAGAAAATGAAAAACTGTTTTTT CASSLGPGTENEKLFF
NA TRBJ2-1 NA TRBV6-5 TGTGCCAGCAGGAAGACACGGAACAATGAGCAGTTCTTC CASRKTRNNEQFF
TRBD2 TRBJ2-1 NA TRBV2 TGTGCTCGGGGGGGGATTATTGAGCAGTTCTTC CARGGIIEQFF
TRBD1 TRBJ2-3 NA TRBV15 TGTGCCACCAGCTCACCGGGACAGGGGGCCTCAGATACGCAGTATTTT CATSSPGQGASDTQYF
TRBD2 TRBJ2-2 NA TRBV7-3 TGTGCCAGCAGCCAAGCGGGACTAGCGGGGGGAATCGGGGAGCTGTTTTTT CASSQAGLAGGIGELFF
TRBD2 TRBJ2-1 NA TRBV11-3 TGTGCCAGCAGCTTAGACCCTCGAGCGGGAGCTTACAATGAGCAGTTCTTC CASSLDPRAGAYNEQFF
NA TRBJ1-6 once TRBV18 TGTGCCAGCTCACCAGGGGGCGACAGGCCACCCCTCCACTTT CASSPGGDRPPLHF
NA TRBJ1-1 NA TRBV28 TGTGCCACGACAGTTTCCTTGAACACTGAAGCTTTCTTT CATTVSLNTEAFF
NA TRBJ1-6 NA TRBV28 TGTGCCAGCAGTTTATCAGGGGATGGTTCACCCCTCCACTTT CASSLSGDGSPLHF
NA TRBJ2-1 NA TRBV11-1 TGTGCCAGCAGCTTAGTTTTGGCCAACAATGAGCAGTTCTTC CASSLVLANNEQFF
NA TRBJ1-5 NA TRBV4-1 TGCGCCAGCAGCCTGAGGGGGGGTTCCAGCAATCAGCCCCAGCATTTT CASSLRGGSSNQPQHF
TRBD1 TRBJ2-1 NA TRBV2 TGTGCCAGCAGTGAAGATAGGGGACAGGCCACTCCAGAGCAATTCTTC CASSEDRGQATPEQFF
NA TRBJ1-5 NA TRBV7-8 TGTGCCAGCAGCTTAGTGAGGGATCAGCCCCAGCATTTT CASSLVRDQPQHF
TRBD2 TRBJ2-1 NA TRBV7-7 TGTGCCAGCAGCCTTCGGGAGGGCCCATGGAATGAGCAGTTCTTC CASSLREGPWNEQFF
NA TRBJ2-1 NA TRBV30 TGTGCCTGGACCGCAACTAGTTACAATGAGCAGTTCTTC CAWTATSYNEQFF
NA TRBJ2-7 NA TRBV19 TGTGCCAGTAGTAGGGACATAGCGAGCTCCTACGAGCAGTACTTC CASSRDIASSYEQYF
NA TRBJ1-5 NA TRBV6-7 TGTGCCAGCAGTTACTCACAGGGTTCCGGGCACCAGCCCCAGCATTTT CASSYSQGSGHQPQHF
TRBD2 TRBJ2-1 NA TRBV2 TGTGCCAGCAGAAAGACTAGCGGGAAAAATGAGCAGTTCTTC CASRKTSGKNEQFF
TRBD2 TRBJ2-7 NA TRBV5-1 TGCGCCAGCAGCTTAAGGACTAGCGGCAGTGTCGAGCAGTACTTC CASSLRTSGSVEQYF
TRBD1 TRBJ2-7 NA TRBV29-1 TGCAGCGTTGTTTCGGGACAGGGGGTGGGGCAGTACTTC CSVVSGQGVGQYF
TRBD2 TRBJ2-5 NA TRBV5-6 TGTGCCAGCAGCCCCATAGCGGGAGCTCGGGAGACCCAGTACTTC CASSPIAGARETQYF
NA TRBJ2-6 NA TRBV18 TGTGCCAGCTCACCACCCTCCGCCGGGTCTGGGGCCAACGTCCTGACTTTC CASSPPSAGSGANVLTF
NA TRBJ1-4 NA TRBV4-2 TGTGCCAGCAGCCAGACCGCCGGGAGGACTAATGAAAAACTGTTTTTT CASSQTAGRTNEKLFF
NA TRBJ2-1 NA TRBV19 TGTGCCAGTAGTATCATCCCGACTAGCTCCTACAATGAGCAGTTCTTC CASSIIPTSSYNEQFF
NA TRBJ2-3 NA TRBV7-9 TGTGCCAGCAGTGGGGGGAGTATTTCCCTTGGCACAGATACGCAGTATTTT CASSGGSISLGTDTQYF
TRBD1 TRBJ2-7 NA TRBV30 TGTGCCTGGATGACAGGGTCCTACGAGCAGTACTTC CAWMTGSYEQYF
NA TRBJ2-3 NA TRBV3-1/TRBV3-2 TGTGCCAGCAGCCAATCTTCAGATACGCAGTATTTT CASSQSSDTQYF
NA TRBJ1-2 NA TRBV5-5 TGTGCCAGCAGCTTGGGTTCCTTTAATGGCTACACCTTC CASSLGSFNGYTF
NA TRBJ2-2 NA TRBV11-2 TGTGCCAGCAGCTTAGTGATAGGACAGCCAAACACCGGGGAGCTGTTTTTT CASSLVIGQPNTGELFF